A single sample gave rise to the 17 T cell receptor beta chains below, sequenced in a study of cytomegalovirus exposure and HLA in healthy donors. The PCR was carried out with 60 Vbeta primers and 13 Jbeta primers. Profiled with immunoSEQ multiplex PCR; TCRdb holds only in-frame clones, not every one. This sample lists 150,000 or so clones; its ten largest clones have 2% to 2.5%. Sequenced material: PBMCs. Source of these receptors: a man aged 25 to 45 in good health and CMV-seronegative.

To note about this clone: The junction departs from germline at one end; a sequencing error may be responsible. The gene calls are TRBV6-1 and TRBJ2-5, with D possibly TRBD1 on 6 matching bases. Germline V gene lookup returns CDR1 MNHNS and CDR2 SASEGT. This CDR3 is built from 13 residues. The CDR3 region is CASSEYREDTQYF. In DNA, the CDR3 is TGTGCCAGCAGTGAATACAGGGAAGATACCCAGTACTTC.

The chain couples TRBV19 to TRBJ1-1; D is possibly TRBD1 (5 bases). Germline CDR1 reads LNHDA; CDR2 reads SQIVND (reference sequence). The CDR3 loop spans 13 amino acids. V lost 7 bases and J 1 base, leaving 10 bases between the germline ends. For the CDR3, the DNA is TGTGCCAGTATAAGGGGCGGGAACACTGAAGCTTTCTTT. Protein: CASIRGGNTEAFF.

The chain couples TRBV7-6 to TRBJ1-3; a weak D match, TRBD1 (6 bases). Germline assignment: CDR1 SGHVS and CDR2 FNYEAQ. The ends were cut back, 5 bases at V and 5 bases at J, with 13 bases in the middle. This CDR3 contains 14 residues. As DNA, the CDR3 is TGTGCCAGCAGCCCACAGGGAGCTAGAAACACCATATATTTT. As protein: CASSPQGARNTIYF. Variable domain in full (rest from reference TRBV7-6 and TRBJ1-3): GAGVSQSPRYKVTKRGQDVALRCDPISGHVSLYWYRQALGQGPEFLTYFNYEAQQDKSGLPNDRFSAERPEGSISTLTIQRTEQRDSAMYRCASSPQGARNTIYFGEGSWLTVV.

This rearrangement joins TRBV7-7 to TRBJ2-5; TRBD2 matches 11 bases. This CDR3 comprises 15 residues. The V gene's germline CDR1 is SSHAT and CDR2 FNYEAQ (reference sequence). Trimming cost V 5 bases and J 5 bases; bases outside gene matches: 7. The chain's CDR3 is CASSQTSGDGETQYF. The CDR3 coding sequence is TGTGCCAGCAGCCAGACTAGCGGGGATGGGGAGACCCAGTACTTC. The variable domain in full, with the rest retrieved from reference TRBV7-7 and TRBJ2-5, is GAGVSQSPRYKVTKRGQDVTLRCDPISSHATLYWYQQALGQGPEFLTYFNYEAQPDKSGLPSDRFSAERPEGSISTLTIQRTEQRDSAMYRCASSQTSGDGETQYFGPGTRLLVL.

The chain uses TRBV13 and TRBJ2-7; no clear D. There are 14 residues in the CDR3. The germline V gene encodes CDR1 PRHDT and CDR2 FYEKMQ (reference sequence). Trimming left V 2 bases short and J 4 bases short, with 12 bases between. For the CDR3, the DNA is TGTGCCAGCAGCTTACTGCAGGAATCGTACGAGCAGTACTTC. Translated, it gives CASSLLQESYEQYF.

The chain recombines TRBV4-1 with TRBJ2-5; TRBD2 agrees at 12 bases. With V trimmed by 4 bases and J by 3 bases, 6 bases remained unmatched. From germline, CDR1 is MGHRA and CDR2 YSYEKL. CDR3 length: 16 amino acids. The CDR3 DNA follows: TGCGCCAGCAGCCGAGGACTAGCGGGATTGGAAGAGACCCAGTACTTC. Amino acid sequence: CASSRGLAGLEETQYF.

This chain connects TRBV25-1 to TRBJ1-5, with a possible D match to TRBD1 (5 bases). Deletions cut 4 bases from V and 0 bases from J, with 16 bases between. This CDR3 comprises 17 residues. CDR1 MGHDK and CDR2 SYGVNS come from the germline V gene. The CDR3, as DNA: TGTGCCAGCAGTGGGGGCACAGGACCGAATAGCAATCAGCCCCAGCATTTT. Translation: CASSGGTGPNSNQPQHF. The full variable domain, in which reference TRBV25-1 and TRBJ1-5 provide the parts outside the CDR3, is EADIYQTPRYLVIGTGKKITLECSQTMGHDKMYWYQQDPGMELHLIHYSYGVNSTEKGDLSSESTVSRIRTEHFPLTLESARPSHTSQYLCASSGGTGPNSNQPQHFGDGTRLSIL.

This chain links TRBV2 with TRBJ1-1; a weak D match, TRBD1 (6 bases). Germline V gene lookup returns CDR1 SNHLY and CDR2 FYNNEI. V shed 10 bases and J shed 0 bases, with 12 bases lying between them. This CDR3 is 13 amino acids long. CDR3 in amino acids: CAIDRFLNTEAFF. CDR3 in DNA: TGTGCCATTGACAGGTTTTTGAACACTGAAGCTTTCTTT.

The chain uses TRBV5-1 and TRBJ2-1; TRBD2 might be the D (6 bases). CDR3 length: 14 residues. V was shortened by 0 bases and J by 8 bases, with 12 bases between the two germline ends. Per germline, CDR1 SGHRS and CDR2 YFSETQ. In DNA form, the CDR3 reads TGCGCCAGCAGCTTGGACCGCGGGAACTATGAGCAGTTCTTC. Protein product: CASSLDRGNYEQFF.

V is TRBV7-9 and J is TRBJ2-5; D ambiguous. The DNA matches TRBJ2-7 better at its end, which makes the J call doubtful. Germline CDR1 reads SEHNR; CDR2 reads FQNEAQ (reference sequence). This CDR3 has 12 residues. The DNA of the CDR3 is TGTGCCAGCAGCCCCGATACCTACGAGCAGTACTTC. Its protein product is CASSPDTYEQYF.

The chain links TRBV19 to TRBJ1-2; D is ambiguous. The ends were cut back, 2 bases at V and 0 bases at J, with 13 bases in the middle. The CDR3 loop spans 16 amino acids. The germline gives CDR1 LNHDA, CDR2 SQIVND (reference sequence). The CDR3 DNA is TGTGCCAGTAGTATACTCACATCCGGGACTAACTATGGCTACACCTTC. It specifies CASSILTSGTNYGYTF. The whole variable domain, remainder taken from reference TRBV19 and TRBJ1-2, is DGGITQSPKYLFRKEGQNVTLSCEQNLNHDAMYWYRQDPGQGLRLIYYSQIVNDFQKGDIAEGYSVSREKKESFPLTVTSAQKNPTAFYLCASSILTSGTNYGYTFGSGTRLTVV.

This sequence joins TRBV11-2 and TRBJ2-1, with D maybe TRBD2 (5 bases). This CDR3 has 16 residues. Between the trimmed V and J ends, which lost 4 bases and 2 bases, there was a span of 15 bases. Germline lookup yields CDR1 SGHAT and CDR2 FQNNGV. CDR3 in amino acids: CASSSETDSPYNEQFF. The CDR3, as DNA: TGTGCCAGCAGCTCAGAAACGGACTCTCCCTACAATGAGCAGTTCTTC.

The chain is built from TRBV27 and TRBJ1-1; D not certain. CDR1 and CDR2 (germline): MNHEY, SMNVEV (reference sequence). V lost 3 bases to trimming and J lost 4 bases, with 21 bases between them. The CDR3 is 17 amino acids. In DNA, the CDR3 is TGTGCCAGCAGTTTTGTGTCGGGTGACGGCGTCGGCACTGAAGCTTTCTTT. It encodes CASSFVSGDGVGTEAFF.

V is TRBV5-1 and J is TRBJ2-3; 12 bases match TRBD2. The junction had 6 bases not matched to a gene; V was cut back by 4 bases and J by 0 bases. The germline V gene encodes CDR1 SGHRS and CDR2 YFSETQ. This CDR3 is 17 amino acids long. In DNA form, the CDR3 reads TGCGCCAGCAGCGAAGGACTAGCGGGATTTAGCACAGATACGCAGTATTTT. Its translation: CASSEGLAGFSTDTQYF.

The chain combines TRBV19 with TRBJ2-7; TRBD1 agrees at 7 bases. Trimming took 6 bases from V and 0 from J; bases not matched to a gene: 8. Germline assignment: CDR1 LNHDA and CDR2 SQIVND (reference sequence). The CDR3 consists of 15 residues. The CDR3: CASSPGGLGSYEQYF. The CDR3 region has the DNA TGTGCCAGTAGCCCAGGGGGTTTGGGCTCCTACGAGCAGTACTTC.

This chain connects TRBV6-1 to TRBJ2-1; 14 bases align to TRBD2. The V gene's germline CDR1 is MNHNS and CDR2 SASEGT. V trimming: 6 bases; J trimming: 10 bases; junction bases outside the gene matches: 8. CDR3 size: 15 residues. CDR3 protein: CASSSGLAGDEEQFF. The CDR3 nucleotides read TGTGCCAGCAGCTCGGGACTAGCGGGAGATGAGGAGCAGTTCTTC.

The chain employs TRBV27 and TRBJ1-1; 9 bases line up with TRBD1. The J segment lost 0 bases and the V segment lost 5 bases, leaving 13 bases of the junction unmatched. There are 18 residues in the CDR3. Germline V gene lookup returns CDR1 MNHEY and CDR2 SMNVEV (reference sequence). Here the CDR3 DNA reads TGTGCCAGCAGTCCCCTGGGACAGGGCTACCACCTGAACACTGAAGCTTTCTTT. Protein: CASSPLGQGYHLNTEAFF.